The present T cell receptor beta chain was sequenced within a study of T cells in Graves' hyperthyroidism and ophthalmopathy. About the study: The blood sample was taken at first diagnosis, before treatment began.

The investigators amplified TCR beta CDR3 regions from RNA transcripts. HTBI primers were the set used in a first-round RT-PCR of the TCR CDR3. One entry per CDR3 protein results from TCRdb running MiXCR on the multiplex PCR reads. The repertoire consists of around 450,000 distinct CDR3 sequences, with around a sixth occurring once and the leading ten covering 7.5% to 8%. This clonotype has a count of ten or more. Its antigen is unknown. With 4 bases clipped from V and 7 bases from J, the junction kept 3 bases outside the gene matches. CDR3 size: 13 residues. Study outcomes and limitations: Appearing also in blood were most of the thyroid clonotypes expanded above 0.001.

Reasons for excluding patients were uncontrolled infection, other autoimmune disease, pregnancy or lactation. Extraction of PBMCs used around 9.6 ml of fresh peripheral blood. The gene calls are TRBV12-3 or TRBV12-4 and TRBJ2-1; 8 bases match TRBD2. The sequence was collected from a woman in her late teens or twenties with Graves' hyperthyroidism. What was sequenced was blood. In DNA, the CDR3 is TGTGCCAGCAGTTCCGGGGGGGGGAATGAGCAGTTCTTC. It codes for CASSSGGGNEQFF.